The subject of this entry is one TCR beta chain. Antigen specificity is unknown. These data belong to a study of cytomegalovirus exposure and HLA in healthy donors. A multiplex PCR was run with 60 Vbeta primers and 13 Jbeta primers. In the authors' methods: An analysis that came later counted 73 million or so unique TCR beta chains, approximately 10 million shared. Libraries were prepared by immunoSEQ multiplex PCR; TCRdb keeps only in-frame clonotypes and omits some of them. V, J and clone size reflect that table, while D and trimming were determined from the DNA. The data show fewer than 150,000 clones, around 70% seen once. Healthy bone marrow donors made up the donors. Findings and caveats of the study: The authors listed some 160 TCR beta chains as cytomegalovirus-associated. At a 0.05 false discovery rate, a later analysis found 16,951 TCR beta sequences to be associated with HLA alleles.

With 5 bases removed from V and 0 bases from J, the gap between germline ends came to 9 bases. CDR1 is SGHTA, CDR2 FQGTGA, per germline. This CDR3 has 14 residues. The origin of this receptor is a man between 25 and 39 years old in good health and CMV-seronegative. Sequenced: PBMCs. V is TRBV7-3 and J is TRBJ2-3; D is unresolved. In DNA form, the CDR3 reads TGTGCCAGCAGCCGCGATCCGAGCACAGATACGCAGTATTTT. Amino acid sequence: CASSRDPSTDTQYF.